This T cell receptor (beta chain) was recovered during a study of regulatory T cells in long-lasting Graves disease. General study points: When disease was persistent, TRBV28, TRBJ1-2 and TRBJ2-5 were the favored segments. Among the persistent patients, 2,741 public clonotypes were shared, more than the roughly 900 shared among new patients.

About this clonotype itself: Its antigen remains unknown.

Time point defined: persistent/refractory GD, antithyroid drugs over 5 years with positive TRAb. RNA isolated from PBMCs was used to make the TCR library. Peripheral blood, 7 to 10 milliliters per patient, was collected in EDTA tubes. Library construction for TCR beta used iRepertoire HTBI primers and Arm-PCR of CDR3 regions. Authors' data handling: Spanning all samples, the identified segments comprised approximately 60 TRBV and some 15 TRBJ. One entry per CDR3 protein, called by TCRdb with MiXCR from the multiplex PCR reads. These V and J calls are TCRdb output, not the study's own analysis. Of roughly 490,000 distinct CDR3 sequences in the sample, around a fifth were seen once. V trimming: 6 bases; J trimming: 7 bases; junction bases outside the gene matches: 14. This CDR3 has 15 residues. Germline loops: CDR1 SNHLY, CDR2 FYNNEI.

Sequencing was performed on peripheral blood mononuclear cells (PBMCs), taken when the disease was refractory, from a patient treated with antithyroid drugs. This chain links TRBV2 with TRBJ2-7, with 8 bases matching TRBD2. This sequence originates from a female donor with Graves disease. The CDR3 bases are TGTGCCAGCAGGGTTCTAGCGGGCCCTCCTGGGGAGCAGTACTTC. Residues: CASRVLAGPPGEQYF.